These T cell receptor beta chains were read from a single sample in a study of control samples from healthy donors and cancer patients. TCRdb's copy holds only in-frame clones and misses some; the assay was immunoSEQ multiplex PCR. The sample has around 180,000 clones; 91% are singletons. The specimen was blood. These receptors came from a woman aged 40-49 years in good health. Both conserved end residues are part of each CDR3. A D gene is named only where the DNA matches it firmly. Only part of the rows carry a size: once, few, many, or a class if the clone is expanded.

j_call: TRBJ1-6; v_call: TRBV5-1; d_call: .; clone_size: .; cdr3_aa: CASSLSSSLDNSPLHF; cdr3_nt: TGCGCCAGCAGCTTGAGCTCGTCCCTAGATAATTCACCCCTCCACTTT
j_call: TRBJ2-5; v_call: TRBV5-1; d_call: TRBD2; clone_size: .; cdr3_aa: CASSLNSGGAATQYF; cdr3_nt: TGCGCCAGCAGCCTCAACAGCGGGGGGGCCGCGACCCAGTACTTC
j_call: TRBJ2-1; v_call: TRBV27; d_call: TRBD2; clone_size: .; cdr3_aa: CASSWTSLNEQFF; cdr3_nt: TGTGCCAGCAGTTGGACTAGTTTAAATGAGCAGTTCTTC
j_call: TRBJ1-2; v_call: TRBV5-7; d_call: TRBD1; clone_size: .; cdr3_aa: CASSLEAVKGAVGGYTF; cdr3_nt: TGTGCCAGCAGCTTGGAGGCCGTGAAGGGGGCGGTGGGTGGCTACACCTTC
j_call: TRBJ2-5; v_call: TRBV5-8; d_call: .; clone_size: .; cdr3_aa: CASWGVNQETQYF; cdr3_nt: TGTGCCAGCTGGGGGGTGAATCAAGAGACCCAGTACTTC
j_call: TRBJ1-3; v_call: TRBV12-3/TRBV12-4; d_call: .; clone_size: .; cdr3_aa: CASSLSPGNTIYF; cdr3_nt: TGTGCCAGCAGTTTGTCGCCTGGAAACACCATATATTTT
j_call: TRBJ2-5; v_call: TRBV7-8; d_call: .; clone_size: few; cdr3_aa: CASSRETSSGETQYF; cdr3_nt: TGTGCCAGCAGCCGTGAGACTTCCTCGGGGGAGACCCAGTACTTC
j_call: TRBJ1-1; v_call: TRBV2; d_call: TRBD1; clone_size: .; cdr3_aa: CASGTGRTEAFF; cdr3_nt: TGTGCCAGCGGGACAGGGAGGACTGAAGCTTTCTTT
j_call: TRBJ2-5; v_call: TRBV2; d_call: TRBD1; clone_size: .; cdr3_aa: CASIGRGRSPIQETQYF; cdr3_nt: TGTGCCAGCATCGGCAGGGGGCGTTCCCCGATTCAAGAGACCCAGTACTTC
j_call: TRBJ2-1; v_call: TRBV7-6; d_call: TRBD2; clone_size: .; cdr3_aa: CASSLTSGGTNEQFF; cdr3_nt: TGTGCCAGCAGCTTGACTAGCGGGGGTACGAATGAGCAGTTCTTC
j_call: TRBJ2-2; v_call: TRBV3-1/TRBV3-2; d_call: TRBD2; clone_size: once; cdr3_aa: CASSPNPGLAGGLGRELFF; cdr3_nt: TGTGCCAGCAGCCCGAACCCGGGACTAGCGGGGGGGCTTGGTCGGGAGCTGTTTTTT
j_call: TRBJ2-1; v_call: TRBV5-1; d_call: .; clone_size: .; cdr3_aa: CASSASLDNEQFF; cdr3_nt: TGCGCCAGCAGCGCGTCGCTGGACAATGAGCAGTTCTTC
j_call: TRBJ2-6; v_call: TRBV4-2; d_call: TRBD2; clone_size: .; cdr3_aa: CASSQVALAGASSGANVLTF; cdr3_nt: TGTGCCAGCAGCCAAGTCGCGCTAGCGGGGGCTTCCTCTGGGGCCAACGTCCTGACTTTC
j_call: TRBJ1-5; v_call: TRBV6-1; d_call: .; clone_size: .; cdr3_aa: CASSELSGAISNQPQHF; cdr3_nt: TGTGCCAGCAGTGAGTTGTCAGGGGCCATTAGCAATCAGCCCCAGCATTTT
j_call: TRBJ2-1; v_call: TRBV14; d_call: .; clone_size: .; cdr3_aa: CASSQDWGSDEQFF; cdr3_nt: TGTGCCAGCAGCCAAGATTGGGGGTCCGATGAGCAGTTCTTC
j_call: TRBJ1-1; v_call: TRBV10-1; d_call: .; clone_size: once; cdr3_aa: CASRSGQYTEAFF; cdr3_nt: TGCGCCAGCAGGTCGGGACAATACACTGAAGCTTTCTTT
j_call: TRBJ2-6; v_call: TRBV7-8; d_call: .; clone_size: .; cdr3_aa: CASSLAGSGANVLTF; cdr3_nt: TGTGCCAGCAGCTTAGCCGGGTCAGGGGCCAACGTCCTGACTTTC
j_call: TRBJ1-3; v_call: TRBV10-2; d_call: .; clone_size: .; cdr3_aa: CASSESAPDSGNTIYF; cdr3_nt: TGCGCCAGCAGTGAGTCGGCACCGGACTCTGGAAACACCATATATTTT
j_call: TRBJ1-1; v_call: TRBV4-1; d_call: .; clone_size: .; cdr3_aa: CASSLDGGNTEAFF; cdr3_nt: TGCGCCAGCAGCCTTGATGGAGGGAACACTGAAGCTTTCTTT
j_call: TRBJ2-3; v_call: TRBV10-1; d_call: TRBD2; clone_size: .; cdr3_aa: CASSDPGRGGNTQYF; cdr3_nt: TGCGCCAGCAGTGACCCGGGGCGGGGGGGAAATACGCAGTATTTT
j_call: TRBJ2-4; v_call: TRBV6-5; d_call: TRBD1; clone_size: .; cdr3_aa: CASLQTGENIQYF; cdr3_nt: TGTGCCAGCTTACAGACAGGGGAAAACATTCAGTACTTC
j_call: TRBJ1-1; v_call: TRBV27; d_call: TRBD1; clone_size: .; cdr3_aa: CASSLWAGGRANTEAFF; cdr3_nt: TGTGCCAGCAGTTTATGGGCAGGGGGCCGAGCGAACACTGAAGCTTTCTTT
j_call: TRBJ2-7; v_call: TRBV5-1; d_call: .; clone_size: .; cdr3_aa: CASSPGTRSYEQYF; cdr3_nt: TGCGCCAGCAGCCCCGGGACTCGCTCCTACGAGCAGTACTTC
j_call: TRBJ2-3; v_call: TRBV5-4; d_call: TRBD2; clone_size: .; cdr3_aa: CASSLRLAGPEGDTQYF; cdr3_nt: TGTGCCAGCAGCTTACGACTAGCGGGTCCTGAGGGAGATACGCAGTATTTT
j_call: TRBJ1-5; v_call: TRBV7-2; d_call: TRBD1; clone_size: once; cdr3_aa: CASSPRTGSNQPQHF; cdr3_nt: TGTGCCAGCAGCCCCCGGACAGGTAGCAATCAGCCCCAGCATTTT
j_call: TRBJ2-1; v_call: TRBV6-5; d_call: TRBD2; clone_size: .; cdr3_aa: CASSYLGLAGNEQFF; cdr3_nt: TGTGCCAGCAGTTACCTTGGACTAGCGGGGAACGAGCAGTTCTTC
j_call: TRBJ2-2; v_call: TRBV7-8; d_call: TRBD2; clone_size: .; cdr3_aa: CASSLKLAGGPGTGELFF; cdr3_nt: TGTGCCAGCAGCTTGAAACTAGCGGGGGGGCCGGGCACCGGGGAGCTGTTTTTT
j_call: TRBJ1-1; v_call: TRBV6-4; d_call: .; clone_size: .; cdr3_aa: CASKRQINTEAFF; cdr3_nt: TGTGCCAGCAAAAGGCAGATTAACACTGAAGCTTTCTTT
j_call: TRBJ2-1; v_call: TRBV2; d_call: .; clone_size: few; cdr3_aa: CASSEQADLYNEQFF; cdr3_nt: TGTGCCAGCAGTGAACAAGCAGATTTGTACAATGAGCAGTTCTTC
j_call: TRBJ2-2; v_call: TRBV5-1; d_call: TRBD1; clone_size: .; cdr3_aa: CASSPGTGHTGELFF; cdr3_nt: TGCGCCAGCAGTCCCGGGACAGGGCACACCGGGGAGCTGTTTTTT
j_call: TRBJ1-5; v_call: TRBV6-2/TRBV6-3; d_call: TRBD1; clone_size: .; cdr3_aa: CASSFSGTGGVRNQPQHF; cdr3_nt: TGTGCCAGCAGTTTTTCCGGGACAGGGGGCGTCAGGAATCAGCCCCAGCATTTT
j_call: TRBJ1-1; v_call: TRBV2; d_call: .; clone_size: .; cdr3_aa: CASSWDTNTEAFF; cdr3_nt: TGTGCCAGCAGCTGGGATACAAACACTGAAGCTTTCTTT
j_call: TRBJ2-3; v_call: TRBV13; d_call: .; clone_size: .; cdr3_aa: CASSLLGILPDTQYF; cdr3_nt: TGTGCCAGCAGCTTACTAGGGATTCTCCCAGATACGCAGTATTTT
j_call: TRBJ2-1; v_call: TRBV14; d_call: .; clone_size: .; cdr3_aa: CASSLRQPYNEQFF; cdr3_nt: TGTGCCAGCAGCCTTAGGCAGCCCTACAATGAGCAGTTCTTC
j_call: TRBJ2-7; v_call: TRBV7-8; d_call: TRBD1; clone_size: .; cdr3_aa: CASSSEGQGASYEQYF; cdr3_nt: TGTGCCAGCAGCTCCGAGGGGCAGGGGGCCTCCTACGAGCAGTACTTC
j_call: TRBJ1-4; v_call: TRBV15; d_call: .; clone_size: .; cdr3_aa: CATSRDPGLTNEKLFF; cdr3_nt: TGTGCCACCAGCAGAGATCCGGGCCTAACTAATGAAAAACTGTTTTTT
j_call: TRBJ1-1; v_call: TRBV6-5; d_call: .; clone_size: .; cdr3_aa: CASSYGTRASNTEAFF; cdr3_nt: TGTGCCAGCAGTTACGGAACGAGGGCGTCGAACACTGAAGCTTTCTTT
j_call: TRBJ2-5; v_call: TRBV5-6; d_call: .; clone_size: .; cdr3_aa: CASSLVSLLEETQYF; cdr3_nt: TGTGCCAGCAGCTTGGTTAGTCTCCTAGAAGAGACCCAGTACTTC
j_call: TRBJ1-2; v_call: TRBV3-1/TRBV3-2; d_call: .; clone_size: .; cdr3_aa: CASSPRPGGYTF; cdr3_nt: TGTGCCAGCAGTCCAAGACCGGGGGGCTACACCTTC
j_call: TRBJ2-3; v_call: TRBV15; d_call: .; clone_size: .; cdr3_aa: CATSRVARSVSLRDTQYF; cdr3_nt: TGTGCCACCAGCAGAGTTGCCCGGAGCGTTAGCCTCCGTGATACGCAGTATTTT
j_call: TRBJ1-1; v_call: TRBV19; d_call: .; clone_size: .; cdr3_aa: CASSIRQARTEAFF; cdr3_nt: TGTGCCAGTAGTATACGACAGGCCCGCACTGAAGCTTTCTTT
j_call: TRBJ1-2; v_call: TRBV5-1; d_call: TRBD1; clone_size: .; cdr3_aa: CASSLQGANYGYTF; cdr3_nt: TGCGCCAGCAGCTTACAGGGGGCCAACTATGGCTACACCTTC
j_call: TRBJ2-2; v_call: TRBV2; d_call: .; clone_size: once; cdr3_aa: CASGSVGVSTGELFF; cdr3_nt: TGTGCCAGTGGGTCCGTGGGCGTGAGCACCGGGGAGCTGTTTTTT
j_call: TRBJ1-1; v_call: TRBV18; d_call: TRBD1; clone_size: .; cdr3_aa: CASSPQGGNTEAFF; cdr3_nt: TGTGCCAGCTCACCTCAGGGGGGGAACACTGAAGCTTTCTTT
j_call: TRBJ1-2; v_call: TRBV2; d_call: .; clone_size: .; cdr3_aa: CASSPTKDAF; cdr3_nt: TGTGCCAGCAGTCCGACAAAGGACGCCTTC
j_call: TRBJ1-1; v_call: TRBV11-1; d_call: .; clone_size: .; cdr3_aa: CASSPRNTEAFF; cdr3_nt: TGTGCCAGCAGCCCTCGGAACACTGAAGCTTTCTTT
j_call: TRBJ2-5; v_call: TRBV4-2; d_call: TRBD1; clone_size: .; cdr3_aa: CASSPQWGQPKGETQYF; cdr3_nt: TGTGCCAGCAGCCCCCAGTGGGGACAGCCGAAGGGGGAGACCCAGTACTTC
j_call: TRBJ1-2; v_call: TRBV3-1/TRBV3-2; d_call: .; clone_size: .; cdr3_aa: CASSQDLTGRIYGYTF; cdr3_nt: TGTGCCAGCAGCCAAGATTTAACAGGGCGGATCTACGGCTACACCTTC
j_call: TRBJ1-2; v_call: TRBV12-3/TRBV12-4; d_call: .; clone_size: few; cdr3_aa: CAIRGANYGYTF; cdr3_nt: TGTGCCATCAGGGGAGCTAACTATGGCTACACCTTC
j_call: TRBJ2-2; v_call: TRBV11-2; d_call: TRBD2; clone_size: .; cdr3_aa: CASSLYGGASTGELFF; cdr3_nt: TGTGCCAGCAGCTTGTACGGGGGGGCTAGCACCGGGGAGCTGTTTTTT
j_call: TRBJ1-4; v_call: TRBV29-1; d_call: .; clone_size: .; cdr3_aa: CSVGSGQGDEKLFF; cdr3_nt: TGCAGCGTTGGGTCCGGGCAGGGCGATGAAAAACTGTTTTTT